This T cell receptor beta chain was documented in a study of liver allograft versus peripheral blood T cells. Background on the study: Recipients' peripheral blood supplied the T cell receptor repertoires against which those in transplanted livers were compared. Study outcomes and limitations: Within liver allografts, T cell receptor repertoires were reportedly different from those in peripheral blood.

Germline CDR1 reads MNHEY; CDR2 reads SVGAGI. Trimming removed 5 bases from V and 4 bases from J; junction bases left unmatched: 4. The CDR3 totals 15 residues. This clonotype is medium-sized (0.01 to 0.1%) within its sample. No antigen is known for it. TCRdb analysed the reads with MiXCR anew, one entry per CDR3 protein. Of 15,000 to 20,000 distinct CDR3 sequences listed, 22% were seen once; the top ten hold over 9.5%. The receptor's source is a human patient who had a liver transplant. Some of the T cells may derive from the graft donor. The chain couples TRBV6-5 to TRBJ2-5, with TRBD2 matching over 13 bases. CDR3: CASSRTSGRGETQYF. CDR3 sequence (DNA): TGTGCCAGCAGTAGGACTAGCGGGAGAGGAGAGACCCAGTACTTC.